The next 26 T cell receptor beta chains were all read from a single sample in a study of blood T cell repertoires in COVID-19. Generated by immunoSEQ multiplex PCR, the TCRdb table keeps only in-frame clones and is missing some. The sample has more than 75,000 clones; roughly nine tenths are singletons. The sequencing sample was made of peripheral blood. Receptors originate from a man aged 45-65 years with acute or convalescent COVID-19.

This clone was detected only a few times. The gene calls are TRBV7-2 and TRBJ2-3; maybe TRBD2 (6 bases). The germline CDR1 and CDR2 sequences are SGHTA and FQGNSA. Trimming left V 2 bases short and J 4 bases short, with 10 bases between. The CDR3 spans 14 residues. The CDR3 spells CASSLYRGADTQYF. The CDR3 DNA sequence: TGTGCCAGCAGCTTATATCGCGGGGCAGATACGCAGTATTTT. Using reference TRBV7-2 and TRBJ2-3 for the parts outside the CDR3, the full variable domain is GAGVSQSPSNKVTEKGKDVELRCDPISGHTALYWYRQSLGQGLEFLIYFQGNSAPDKSGLPSDRFSAERTGGSVSTLTIQRTQQEDSAVYLCASSLYRGADTQYFGPGTRLTVL.

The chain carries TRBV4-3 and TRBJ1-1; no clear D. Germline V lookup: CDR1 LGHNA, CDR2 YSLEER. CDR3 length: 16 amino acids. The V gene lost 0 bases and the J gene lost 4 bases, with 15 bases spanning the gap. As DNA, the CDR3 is TGCGCCAGCAGCCAAGATCGGGAGAGGGCGGGCACTGAAGCTTTCTTT. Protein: CASSQDRERAGTEAFF.

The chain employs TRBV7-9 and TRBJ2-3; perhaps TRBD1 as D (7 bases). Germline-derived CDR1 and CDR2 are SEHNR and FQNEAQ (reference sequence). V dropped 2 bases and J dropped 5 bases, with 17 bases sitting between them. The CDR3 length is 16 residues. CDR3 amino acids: CASSLTGTSGGDTQYF. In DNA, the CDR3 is TGTGCCAGCAGCTTAACCGGGACTTCAGGGGGAGATACGCAGTATTTT.

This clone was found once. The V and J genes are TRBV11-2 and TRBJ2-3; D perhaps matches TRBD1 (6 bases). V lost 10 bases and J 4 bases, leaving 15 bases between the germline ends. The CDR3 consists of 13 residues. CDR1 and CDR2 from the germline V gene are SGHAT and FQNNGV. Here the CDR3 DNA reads TGTGCCACCCATAAAGGGGGAGCAGATACGCAGTATTTT. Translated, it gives CATHKGGADTQYF.

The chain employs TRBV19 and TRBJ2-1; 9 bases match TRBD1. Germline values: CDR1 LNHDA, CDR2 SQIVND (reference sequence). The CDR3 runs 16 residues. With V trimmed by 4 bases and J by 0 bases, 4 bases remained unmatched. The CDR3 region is CASSTGQGSSYNEQFF. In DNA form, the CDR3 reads TGTGCCAGTAGTACCGGACAGGGGAGCTCCTACAATGAGCAGTTCTTC.

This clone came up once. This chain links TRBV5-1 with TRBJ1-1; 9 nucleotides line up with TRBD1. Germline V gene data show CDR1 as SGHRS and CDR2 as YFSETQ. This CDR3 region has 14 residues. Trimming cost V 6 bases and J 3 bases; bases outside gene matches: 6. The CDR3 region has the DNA TGCGCCAGCATGCCGACAGGGGGGGACACTGAAGCTTTCTTT. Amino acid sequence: CASMPTGGDTEAFF.

Here the CDR3 reads CASSGQGYHEQFF. DNA of the CDR3: TGTGCCAGCAGTGGACAGGGGTACCATGAGCAGTTCTTC. This sequence joins TRBV12-3 or TRBV12-4 and TRBJ2-1; 9 nucleotides line up with TRBD1. With V trimmed by 5 bases and J by 8 bases, 4 bases remained unmatched. CDR3 length equals 13 residues.

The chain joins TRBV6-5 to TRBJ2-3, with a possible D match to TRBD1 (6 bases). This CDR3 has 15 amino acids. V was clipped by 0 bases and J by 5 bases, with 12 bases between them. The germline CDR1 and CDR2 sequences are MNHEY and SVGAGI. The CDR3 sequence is CASSYSGGQVDTQYF. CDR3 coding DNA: TGTGCCAGCAGTTACTCTGGGGGCCAGGTAGATACGCAGTATTTT.

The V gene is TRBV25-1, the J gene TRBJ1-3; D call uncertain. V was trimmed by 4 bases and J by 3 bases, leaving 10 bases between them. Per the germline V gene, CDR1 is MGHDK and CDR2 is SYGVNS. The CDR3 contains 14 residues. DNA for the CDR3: TGTGCCAGCAGTGCCCCGGGGAATGGAAACACCATATATTTT. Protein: CASSAPGNGNTIYF.

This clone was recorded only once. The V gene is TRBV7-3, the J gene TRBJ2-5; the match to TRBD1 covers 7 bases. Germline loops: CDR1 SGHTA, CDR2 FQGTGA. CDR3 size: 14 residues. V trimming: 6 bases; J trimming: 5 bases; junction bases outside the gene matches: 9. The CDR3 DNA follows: TGTGCCAGCAGTCCTAGGGGGCGTCTTGAGACCCAGTACTTC. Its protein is CASSPRGRLETQYF.

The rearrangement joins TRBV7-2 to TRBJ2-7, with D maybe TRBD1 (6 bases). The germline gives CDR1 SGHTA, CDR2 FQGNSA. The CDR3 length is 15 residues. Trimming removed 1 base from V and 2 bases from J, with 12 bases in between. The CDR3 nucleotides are TGTGCCAGCAGCTTAGACCAGGGGCCACCCTACGAGCAGTACGTC. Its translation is CASSLDQGPPYEQYV.

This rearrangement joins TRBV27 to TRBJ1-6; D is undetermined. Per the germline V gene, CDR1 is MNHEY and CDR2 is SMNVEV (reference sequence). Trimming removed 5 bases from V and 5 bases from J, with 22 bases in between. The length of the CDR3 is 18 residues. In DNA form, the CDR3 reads TGTGCCAGCAGTACATTCCGGGTCGCGGGATCAGATAATTCACCCCTCCACTTT. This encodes CASSTFRVAGSDNSPLHF.

The DNA for the CDR3 is TGTGCCAGCAGTGAACGGGAGGCTGAAACTGAAGCTTTCTTT. This translates into CASSEREAETEAFF. The rearrangement links TRBV6-1 to TRBJ1-1, with no clear D. The CDR3 spans 14 residues. The germline V gene has CDR1 MNHNS and CDR2 SASEGT. V shed 2 bases and J shed 5 bases, with 12 bases lying between them.

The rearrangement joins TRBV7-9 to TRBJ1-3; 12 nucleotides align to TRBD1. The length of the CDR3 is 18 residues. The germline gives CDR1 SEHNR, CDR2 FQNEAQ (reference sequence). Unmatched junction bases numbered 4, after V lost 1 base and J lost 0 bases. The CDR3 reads CASSLVGQGAFSGNTIYF. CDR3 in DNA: TGTGCCAGCAGCTTAGTGGGACAGGGGGCATTCTCTGGAAACACCATATATTTT.

CDR3: CASMSGDTQYF. The CDR3 DNA sequence: TGTGCCAGCATGTCGGGAGATACGCAGTATTTT. The chain employs TRBV28 and TRBJ2-3, with no clear D. Germline V gene data show CDR1 as MDHEN and CDR2 as SYDVKM. Deletions cut 7 bases from V and 5 bases from J, with 7 bases between. The CDR3 spans 11 residues. Full variable domain (missing parts from reference TRBV28 and TRBJ2-3): DVKVTQSSRYLVKRTGEKVFLECVQDMDHENMFWYRQDPGLGLRLIYFSYDVKMKEKGDIPEGYSVSREKKERFSLILESASTNQTSMYLCASMSGDTQYFGPGTRLTVL.

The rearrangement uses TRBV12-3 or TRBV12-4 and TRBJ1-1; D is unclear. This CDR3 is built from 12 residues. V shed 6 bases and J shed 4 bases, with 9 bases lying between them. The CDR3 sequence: CASRGLFTEAFF. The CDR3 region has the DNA TGTGCCAGCAGAGGACTGTTCACTGAAGCTTTCTTT.

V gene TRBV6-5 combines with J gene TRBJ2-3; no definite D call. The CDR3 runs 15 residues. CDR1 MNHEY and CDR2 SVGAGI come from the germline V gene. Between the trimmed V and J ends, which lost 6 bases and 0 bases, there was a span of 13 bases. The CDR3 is CASSLTLTSTDTQYF. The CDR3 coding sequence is TGTGCCAGCAGCCTGACTCTAACTAGCACAGATACGCAGTATTTT.

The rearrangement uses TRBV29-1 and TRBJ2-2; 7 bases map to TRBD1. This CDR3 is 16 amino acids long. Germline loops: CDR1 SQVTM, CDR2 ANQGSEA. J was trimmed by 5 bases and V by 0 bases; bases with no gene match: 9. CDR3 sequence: CSVEETGASLTGELFF. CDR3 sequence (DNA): TGCAGCGTTGAAGAAACAGGGGCTAGCCTAACCGGGGAGCTGTTTTTT.

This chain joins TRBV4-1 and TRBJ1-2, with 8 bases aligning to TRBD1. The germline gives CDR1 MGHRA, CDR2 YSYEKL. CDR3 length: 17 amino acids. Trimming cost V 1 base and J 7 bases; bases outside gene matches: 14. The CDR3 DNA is TGCGCCAGCAGCCAAGGGGGCTTAGACAGGGGTTTAGCTGGCTACACCTTC. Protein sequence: CASSQGGLDRGLAGYTF.

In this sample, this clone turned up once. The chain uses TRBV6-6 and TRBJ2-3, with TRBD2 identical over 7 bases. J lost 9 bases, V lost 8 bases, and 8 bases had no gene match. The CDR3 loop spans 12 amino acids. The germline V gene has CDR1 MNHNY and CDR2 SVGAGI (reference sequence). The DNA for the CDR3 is TGTGCCAGCGGGACGGGGGGTGAAACGCAGTATTTT. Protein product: CASGTGGETQYF.

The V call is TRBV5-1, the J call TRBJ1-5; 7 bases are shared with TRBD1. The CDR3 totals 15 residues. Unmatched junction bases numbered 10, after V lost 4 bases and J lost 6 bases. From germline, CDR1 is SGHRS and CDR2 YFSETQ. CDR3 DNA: TGCGCCAGCAGCCCGGACGACAGGGAGTCTCAGCCCCAGCATTTT. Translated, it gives CASSPDDRESQPQHF.

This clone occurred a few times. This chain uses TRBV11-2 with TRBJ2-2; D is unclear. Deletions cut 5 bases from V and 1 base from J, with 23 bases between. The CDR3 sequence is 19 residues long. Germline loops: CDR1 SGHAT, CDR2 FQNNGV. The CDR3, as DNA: TGTGCCAGCAGCGGCGCCGCTAGTATTCGGCGTCGGAACACCGGGGAGCTGTTTTTT. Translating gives CASSGAASIRRRNTGELFF.

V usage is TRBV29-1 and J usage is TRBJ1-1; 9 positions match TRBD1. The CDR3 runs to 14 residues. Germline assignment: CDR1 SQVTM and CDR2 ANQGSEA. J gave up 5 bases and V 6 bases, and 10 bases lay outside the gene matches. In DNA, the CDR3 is TGCAGCGTCCCACAGGGGGCGCGTGTGACTGAAGCTTTCTTT. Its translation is CSVPQGARVTEAFF.

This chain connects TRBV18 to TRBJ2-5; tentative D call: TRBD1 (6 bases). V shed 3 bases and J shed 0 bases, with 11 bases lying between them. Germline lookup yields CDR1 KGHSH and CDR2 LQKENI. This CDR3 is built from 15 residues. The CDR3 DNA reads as TGTGCCAGCTCACCTTCCGGACAGTACCAAGAGACCCAGTACTTC. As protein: CASSPSGQYQETQYF.

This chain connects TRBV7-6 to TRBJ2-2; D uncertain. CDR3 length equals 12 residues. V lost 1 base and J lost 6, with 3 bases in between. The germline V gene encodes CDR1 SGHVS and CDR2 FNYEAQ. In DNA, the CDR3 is TGTGCCAGCAGCTTAGAGCCCGGGGAGCTGTTTTTT. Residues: CASSLEPGELFF.

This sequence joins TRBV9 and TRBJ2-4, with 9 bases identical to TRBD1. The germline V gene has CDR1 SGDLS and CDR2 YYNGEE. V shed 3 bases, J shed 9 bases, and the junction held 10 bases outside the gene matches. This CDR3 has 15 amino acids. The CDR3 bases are TGTGCCAGCAGCGACCCCGGGACAGGGCGGGGCATTCAGTACTTC. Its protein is CASSDPGTGRGIQYF.